These T cell receptor beta chains were read from a single sample in a study of shared clonotypes between healthy human individuals. This table comes from immunoSEQ multiplex PCR, and its TCRdb copy is limited to in-frame clones, with some not included. The sample has 2 million to 3 million clones, approximately 90% seen once. Input material: naive CD4+ T cells sorted from blood. These receptors were taken from a man aged 18 to 30 in good health. The conserved cysteine and the conserved F or W are not part of the CDR3 here.

cdr3_length,v_call,j_call,cdr3_aa
11,TRBV18,TRBJ2-1,ASSPNAGDEQF
11,TRBV9,TRBJ2-5,ASNQVWGETQY
13,TRBV7-9,TRBJ2-2,ASNPTSGNTGELF
15,TRBV5-1,TRBJ1-6,ASSLAGSSSYNSPLH
11,TRBV2,TRBJ1-4,ASSDQGYEKLF
9,TRBV29-1,TRBJ2-7,SVGSTYEQY
12,TRBV10-1,TRBJ1-1,ASSETDTSPEAF
12,TRBV5-1,TRBJ1-6,ASSRAGSDSPLH
11,TRBV30,TRBJ1-5,AWSLTGGQPQH
11,TRBV14,TRBJ1-5,ASSQSESQPQH
11,TRBV15,TRBJ2-7,ATSRGGGNEQY
14,TRBV5-6,TRBJ2-7,ASSFLGSSGVYEQY
13,TRBV11-2,TRBJ2-7,ASSLVQAGYYEQY
15,TRBV5-1,TRBJ1-6,ASSLNPGTGFNSPLH
11,TRBV30,TRBJ2-3,AWSGVSTDTQY
14,TRBV10-3,TRBJ1-2,ATHAGGGYANYGYT
13,TRBV5-1,TRBJ2-2,ASRTMGSGSVELF
11,TRBV19,TRBJ2-5,ASSSTGQETQY
9,TRBV2,TRBJ2-5,ASTSKETQY
14,TRBV10-3,TRBJ2-1,AISEGTGGKDNEQF
15,TRBV5-1,TRBJ2-1,ASSLVRAGSPHNEQF
15,TRBV6-1,TRBJ1-5,ASSEAPGGRGNQPQH
12,TRBV7-2,TRBJ1-4,ASSPGTGSEKLF
16,TRBV7-9,TRBJ1-5,ASSLATQGISSRQPQH